This TCR beta chain was profiled in a study of blood T cell repertoires in COVID-19. Study background: Material from acute and convalescent COVID-19 was sourced from the United States, Italy and Spain. Sources were T cells, B-cell-depleted T cells, or PBMCs; the material itself was cDNA or gDNA.

Trimming pared 3 bases from V and 2 bases from J, leaving 6 bases between. This CDR3 is 14 amino acids long. From germline, CDR1 is SGHRS and CDR2 YFSETQ. Original processing methods: Amplified reference gene primers provided the basis for estimating nucleated cell counts. Produced via immunoSEQ multiplex PCR; TCRdb's table is partial and in-frame only. From that table come the V and J calls and clone size; the DNA was used to work out D and trimming. The table includes 150,000 to 200,000 clones, roughly 88% detected once. The receptor's source is a human donor with active or convalescent COVID-19. The donor label of this sample is uncertain. The chain couples TRBV5-1 to TRBJ2-6, with D hard to call. The sample consisted of peripheral blood. The CDR3 is CASSSPAGANVLTF. CDR3 bases: TGCGCCAGCAGCTCTCCCGCTGGGGCCAACGTCCTGACTTTC.